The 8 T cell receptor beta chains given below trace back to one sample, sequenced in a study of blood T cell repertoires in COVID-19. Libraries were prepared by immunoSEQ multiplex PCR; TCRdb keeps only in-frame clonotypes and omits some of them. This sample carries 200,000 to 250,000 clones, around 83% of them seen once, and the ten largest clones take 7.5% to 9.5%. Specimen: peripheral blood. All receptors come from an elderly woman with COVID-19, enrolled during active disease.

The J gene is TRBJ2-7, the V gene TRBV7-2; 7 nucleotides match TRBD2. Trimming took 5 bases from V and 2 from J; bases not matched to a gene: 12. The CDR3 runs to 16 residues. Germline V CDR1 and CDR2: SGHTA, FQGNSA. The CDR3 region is CASSRLPAGPTYEQYF. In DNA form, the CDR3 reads TGTGCCAGCAGCCGCCTCCCAGCGGGACCAACCTACGAGCAGTACTTC.

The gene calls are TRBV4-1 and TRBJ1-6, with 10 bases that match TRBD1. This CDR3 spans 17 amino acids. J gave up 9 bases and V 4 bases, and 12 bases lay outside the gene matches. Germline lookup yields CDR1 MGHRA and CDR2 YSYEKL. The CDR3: CASSLGPPGQGSSPLHF. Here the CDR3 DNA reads TGCGCCAGCAGCCTCGGACCTCCGGGACAGGGGAGTTCACCCCTCCACTTT.

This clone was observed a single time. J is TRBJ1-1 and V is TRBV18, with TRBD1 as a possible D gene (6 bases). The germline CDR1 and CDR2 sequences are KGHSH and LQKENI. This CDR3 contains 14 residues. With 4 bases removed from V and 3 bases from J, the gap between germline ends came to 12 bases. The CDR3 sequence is CASSRSGADTEAFF. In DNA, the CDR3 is TGTGCCAGCTCACGATCAGGGGCGGACACTGAAGCTTTCTTT. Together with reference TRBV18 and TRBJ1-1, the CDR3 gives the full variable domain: NAGVMQNPRHLVRRRGQEARLRCSPMKGHSHVYWYRQLPEEGLKFMVYLQKENIIDESGMPKERFSAEFPKEGPSILRIQQVVRGDSAAYFCASSRSGADTEAFFGQGTRLTVV.

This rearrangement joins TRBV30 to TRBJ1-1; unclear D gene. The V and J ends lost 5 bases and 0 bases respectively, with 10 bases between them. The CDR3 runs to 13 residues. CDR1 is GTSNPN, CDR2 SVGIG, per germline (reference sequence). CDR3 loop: CAWGKGVNTEAFF. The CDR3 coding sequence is TGTGCCTGGGGTAAGGGAGTGAACACTGAAGCTTTCTTT.

This chain's CDR3 is CASSFRSGLSAQYF. The CDR3 region has the DNA TGTGCCAGCAGTTTCCGTAGCGGGTTATCGGCGCAGTACTTC. This chain links TRBV28 with TRBJ2-7; 7 bases are a match to TRBD2. Germline lookup yields CDR1 MDHEN and CDR2 SYDVKM. The CDR3 spans 14 residues. J gave up 9 bases and V 3 bases, and 11 bases lay outside the gene matches.

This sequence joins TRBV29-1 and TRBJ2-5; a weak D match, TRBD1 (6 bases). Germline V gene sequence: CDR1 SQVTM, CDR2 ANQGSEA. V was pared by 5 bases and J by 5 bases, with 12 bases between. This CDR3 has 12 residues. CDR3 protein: CSVLDQGETQYF. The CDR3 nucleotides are TGCAGCGTTTTAGACCAGGGGGAGACCCAGTACTTC.

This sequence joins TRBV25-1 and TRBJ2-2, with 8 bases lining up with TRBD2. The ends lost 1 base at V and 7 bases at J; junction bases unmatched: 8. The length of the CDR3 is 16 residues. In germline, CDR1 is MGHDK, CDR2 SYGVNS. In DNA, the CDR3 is TGTGCCAGCAGTGAATCCGCTCCGGGAGGGCTCGGGGAGCTGTTTTTT. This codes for CASSESAPGGLGELFF.

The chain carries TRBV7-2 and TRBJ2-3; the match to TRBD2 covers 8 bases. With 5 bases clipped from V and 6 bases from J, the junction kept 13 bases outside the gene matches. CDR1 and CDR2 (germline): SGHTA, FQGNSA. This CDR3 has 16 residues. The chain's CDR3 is CASSRRTSLGGDTQYF. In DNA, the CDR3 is TGTGCCAGCAGCCGGCGGACTAGCCTCGGAGGGGATACGCAGTATTTT.